At least ten counts were recorded for the clone carrying this T cell receptor beta chain. The antigen remains undetermined. The record originates from a study of Graves' ophthalmopathy and Graves' hyperthyroidism. TCR beta CDR3 regions were amplified from RNA transcripts. Second-round multiplex PCR came after first-round RT-PCR with HTBI primers. One entry per CDR3 protein results from TCRdb running MiXCR on the multiplex PCR reads. This sample has around 1,000,000 distinct CDR3 sequences, with 35% to 40% found just once. Newly diagnosed hyperthyroidism donors, aged 18 to 65, duration under 2 months. Uncontrolled infections, pregnancy, lactation or other autoimmune diseases led to patient exclusion. General study points: Blood samples also showed most expanded thyroid clonotypes exceeding 0.001 frequency.

This CDR3 spans 14 amino acids. Trimming took off 4 bases at V and 0 bases at J, with 9 bases between the two ends. The germline V gene encodes CDR1 SQVTM and CDR2 ANQGSEA. This TCR derives from an adult man with Graves' hyperthyroidism. J is TRBJ1-4 and V is TRBV29-1; D unclear. The specimen was peripheral blood or thyroid tissue (not recorded which). The CDR3 region has the DNA TGCAGCGTTGTTACGGCAGCAACTAATGAAAAACTGTTTTTT. Translating gives CSVVTAATNEKLFF.